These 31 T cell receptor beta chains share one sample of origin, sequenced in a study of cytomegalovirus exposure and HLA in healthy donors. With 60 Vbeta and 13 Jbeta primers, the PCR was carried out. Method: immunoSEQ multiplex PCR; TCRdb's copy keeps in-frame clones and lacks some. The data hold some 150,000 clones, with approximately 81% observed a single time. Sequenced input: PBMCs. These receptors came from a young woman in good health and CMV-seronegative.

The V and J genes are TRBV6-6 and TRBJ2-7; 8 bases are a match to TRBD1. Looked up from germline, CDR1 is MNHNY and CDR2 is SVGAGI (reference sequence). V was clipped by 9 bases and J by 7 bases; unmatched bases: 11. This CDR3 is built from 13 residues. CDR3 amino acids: CASGTGLIGEQYF. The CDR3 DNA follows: TGTGCCAGTGGGACAGGCCTTATTGGGGAGCAGTACTTC.

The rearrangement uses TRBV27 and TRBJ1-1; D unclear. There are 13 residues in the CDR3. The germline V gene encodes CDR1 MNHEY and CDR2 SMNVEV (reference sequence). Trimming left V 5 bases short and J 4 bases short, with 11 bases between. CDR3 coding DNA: TGTGCCAGCAGTCCGATAAGGAGCACTGAAGCTTTCTTT. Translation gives CASSPIRSTEAFF.

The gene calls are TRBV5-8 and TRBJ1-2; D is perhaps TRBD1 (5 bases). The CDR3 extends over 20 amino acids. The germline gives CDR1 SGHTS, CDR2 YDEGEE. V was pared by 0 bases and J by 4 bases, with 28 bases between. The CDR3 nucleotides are TGTGCCAGCAGCTTGGTTTTTAGGGGACTGGAACCAAGGGGACCCTATGGCTACACCTTC. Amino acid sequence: CASSLVFRGLEPRGPYGYTF.

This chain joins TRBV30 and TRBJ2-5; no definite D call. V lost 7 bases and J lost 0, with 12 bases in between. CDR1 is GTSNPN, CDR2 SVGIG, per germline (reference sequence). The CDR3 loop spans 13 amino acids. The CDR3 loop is CASSGGHQETQYF. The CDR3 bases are TGTGCCTCCTCCGGCGGCCACCAAGAGACCCAGTACTTC.

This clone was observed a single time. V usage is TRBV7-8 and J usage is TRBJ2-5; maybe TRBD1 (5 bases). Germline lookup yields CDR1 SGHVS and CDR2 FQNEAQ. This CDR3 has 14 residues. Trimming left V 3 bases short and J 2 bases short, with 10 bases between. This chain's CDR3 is CASSLSTEQETQYF. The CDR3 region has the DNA TGTGCCAGCAGCTTGTCGACAGAGCAAGAGACCCAGTACTTC.

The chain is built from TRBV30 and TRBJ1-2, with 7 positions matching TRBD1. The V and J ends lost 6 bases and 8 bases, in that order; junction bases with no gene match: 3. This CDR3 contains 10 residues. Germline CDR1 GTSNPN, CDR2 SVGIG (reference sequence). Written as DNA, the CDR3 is TGTGCCTGTGGACAGGAAGGCTACACCTTC. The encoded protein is CACGQEGYTF.

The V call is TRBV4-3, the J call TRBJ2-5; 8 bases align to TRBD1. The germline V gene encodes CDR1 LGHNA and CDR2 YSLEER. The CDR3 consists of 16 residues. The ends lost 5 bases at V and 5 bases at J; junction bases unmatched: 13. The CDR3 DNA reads TGCGCCAGCAGCGCCGCAACAGGGGGGTCTCACGAGACCCAGTACTTC. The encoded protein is CASSAATGGSHETQYF.

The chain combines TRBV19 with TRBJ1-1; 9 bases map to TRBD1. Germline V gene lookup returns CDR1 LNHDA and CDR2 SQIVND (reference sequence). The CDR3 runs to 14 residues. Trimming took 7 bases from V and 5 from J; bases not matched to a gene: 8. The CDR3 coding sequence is TGTGCCAGTATAGACAGGGGGGCCGGGACTGAAGCTTTCTTT. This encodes CASIDRGAGTEAFF.

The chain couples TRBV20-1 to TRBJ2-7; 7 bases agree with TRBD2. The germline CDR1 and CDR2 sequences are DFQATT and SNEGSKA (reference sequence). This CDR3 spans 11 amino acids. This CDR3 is CRAVGGGEQYF. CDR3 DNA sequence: TGCAGGGCGGTGGGGGGGGGAGAGCAGTACTTC.

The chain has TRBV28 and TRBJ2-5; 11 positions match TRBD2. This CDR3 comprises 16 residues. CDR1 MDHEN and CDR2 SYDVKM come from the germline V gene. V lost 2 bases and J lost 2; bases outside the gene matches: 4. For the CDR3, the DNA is TGTGCCAGCAGTTTAATTAGCGGGAGGGGTCAAGAGACCCAGTACTTC. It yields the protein CASSLISGRGQETQYF. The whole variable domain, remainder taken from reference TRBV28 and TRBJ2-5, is DVKVTQSSRYLVKRTGEKVFLECVQDMDHENMFWYRQDPGLGLRLIYFSYDVKMKEKGDIPEGYSVSREKKERFSLILESASTNQTSMYLCASSLISGRGQETQYFGPGTRLLVL.

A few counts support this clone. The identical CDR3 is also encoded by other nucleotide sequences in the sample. In DNA form, the CDR3 reads TGTGCCAGCAGCTTAGAGGGTGGAGGGACTCCGCTGTTTTTT. Translated, it gives CASSLEGGGTPLFF. The chain uses TRBV11-2 and TRBJ1-4, with D possibly TRBD1 on 5 matching bases. Trimming took off 0 bases at V and 14 bases at J, with 16 bases between the two ends. The CDR3 consists of 14 residues. The V gene's germline CDR1 is SGHAT and CDR2 FQNNGV.

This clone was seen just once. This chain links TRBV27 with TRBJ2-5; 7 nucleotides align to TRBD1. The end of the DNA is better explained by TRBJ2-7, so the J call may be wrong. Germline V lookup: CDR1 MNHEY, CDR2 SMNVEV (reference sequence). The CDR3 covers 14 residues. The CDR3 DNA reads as TGTGCCAGCAGTACAACCGGGACAGCCTACGAGCAGTACTTC. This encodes CASSTTGTAYEQYF.

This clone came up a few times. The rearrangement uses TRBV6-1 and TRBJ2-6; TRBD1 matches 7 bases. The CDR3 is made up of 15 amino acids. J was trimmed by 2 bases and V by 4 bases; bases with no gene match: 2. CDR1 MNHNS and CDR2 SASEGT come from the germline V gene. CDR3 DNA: TGTGCCAGCAGTGGAGGGGGCGCTGGGGCCAACGTCCTGACTTTC. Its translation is CASSGGGAGANVLTF.

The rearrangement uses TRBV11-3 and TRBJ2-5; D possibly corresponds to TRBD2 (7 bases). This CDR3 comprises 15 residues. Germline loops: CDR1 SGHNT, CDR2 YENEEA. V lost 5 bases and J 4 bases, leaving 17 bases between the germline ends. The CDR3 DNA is TGTGCCAGCAGCCCGGGGGCGGGGGCGCGAGAGACCCAGTACTTC. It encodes CASSPGAGARETQYF.

CDR3 coding DNA: TGTGCCAGCAGTTTAAGGGCGGGACAGAAGTATAGCAATCAGCCCCAGCATTTT. Translating it yields CASSLRAGQKYSNQPQHF. This chain links TRBV27 with TRBJ1-5; 7 bases fit TRBD1. CDR1 is MNHEY, CDR2 SMNVEV, per germline (reference sequence). With 2 bases clipped from V and 0 bases from J, the junction kept 10 bases outside the gene matches. This CDR3 is 18 amino acids long.

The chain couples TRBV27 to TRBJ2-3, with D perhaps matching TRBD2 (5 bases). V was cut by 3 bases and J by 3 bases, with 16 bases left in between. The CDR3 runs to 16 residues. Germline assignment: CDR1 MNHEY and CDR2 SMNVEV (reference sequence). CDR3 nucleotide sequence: TGTGCCAGCAGTTTTAGATCGGCCAGCGGAACAGATACGCAGTATTTT. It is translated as CASSFRSASGTDTQYF.

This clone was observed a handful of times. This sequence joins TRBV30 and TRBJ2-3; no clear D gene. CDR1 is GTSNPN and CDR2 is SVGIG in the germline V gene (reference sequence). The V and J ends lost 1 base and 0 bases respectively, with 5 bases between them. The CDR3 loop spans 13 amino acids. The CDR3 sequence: CAWSATSTDTQYF. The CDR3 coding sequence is TGTGCCTGGAGTGCTACTAGCACAGATACGCAGTATTTT.

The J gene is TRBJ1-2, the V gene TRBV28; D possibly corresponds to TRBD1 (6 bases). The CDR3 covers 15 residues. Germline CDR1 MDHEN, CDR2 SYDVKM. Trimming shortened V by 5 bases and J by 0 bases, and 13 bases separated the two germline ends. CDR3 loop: CASSVWTDPNYGYTF. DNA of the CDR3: TGTGCCAGCAGTGTTTGGACAGATCCTAACTATGGCTACACCTTC.

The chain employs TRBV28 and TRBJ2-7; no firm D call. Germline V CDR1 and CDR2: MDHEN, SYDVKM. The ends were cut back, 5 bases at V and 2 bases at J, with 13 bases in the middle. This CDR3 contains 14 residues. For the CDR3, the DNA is TGTGCCAGCAGTCCGCGAGGTGAGACCTACGAGCAGTACTTC. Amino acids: CASSPRGETYEQYF.

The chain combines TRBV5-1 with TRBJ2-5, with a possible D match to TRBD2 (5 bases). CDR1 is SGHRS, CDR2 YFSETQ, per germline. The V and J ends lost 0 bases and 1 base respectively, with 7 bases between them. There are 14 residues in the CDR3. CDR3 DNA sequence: TGCGCCAGCAGCTTGGGAGAGGGCCAAGAGACCCAGTACTTC. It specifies CASSLGEGQETQYF.

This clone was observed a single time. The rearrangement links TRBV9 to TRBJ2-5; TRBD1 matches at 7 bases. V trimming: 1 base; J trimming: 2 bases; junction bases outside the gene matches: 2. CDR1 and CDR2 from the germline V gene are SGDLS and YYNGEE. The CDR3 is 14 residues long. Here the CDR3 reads CASSVMTGQETQYF. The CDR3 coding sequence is TGTGCCAGCAGCGTAATGACAGGGCAAGAGACCCAGTACTTC.

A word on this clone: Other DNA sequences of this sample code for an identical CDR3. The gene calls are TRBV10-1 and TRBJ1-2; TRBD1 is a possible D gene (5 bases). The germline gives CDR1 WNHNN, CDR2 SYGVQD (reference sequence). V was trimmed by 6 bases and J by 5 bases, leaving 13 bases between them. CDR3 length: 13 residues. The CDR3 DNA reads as TGCGCCAGCAGCTCTGGACAAGGGTATGGCTACACCTTC. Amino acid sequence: CASSSGQGYGYTF.

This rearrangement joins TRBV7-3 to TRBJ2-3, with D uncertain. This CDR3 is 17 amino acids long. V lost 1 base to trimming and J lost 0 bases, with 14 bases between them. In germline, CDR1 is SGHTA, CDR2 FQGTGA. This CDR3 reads CASSLMPQMPSTDTQYF. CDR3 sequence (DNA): TGTGCCAGCAGCTTAATGCCCCAGATGCCTAGCACAGATACGCAGTATTTT.

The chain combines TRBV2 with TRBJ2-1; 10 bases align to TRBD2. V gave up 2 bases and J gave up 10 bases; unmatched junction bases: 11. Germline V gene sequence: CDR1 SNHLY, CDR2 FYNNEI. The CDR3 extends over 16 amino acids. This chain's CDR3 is CASSESASGGFGEQFF. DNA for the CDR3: TGTGCCAGCAGTGAAAGTGCTAGCGGGGGTTTCGGAGAGCAGTTCTTC.

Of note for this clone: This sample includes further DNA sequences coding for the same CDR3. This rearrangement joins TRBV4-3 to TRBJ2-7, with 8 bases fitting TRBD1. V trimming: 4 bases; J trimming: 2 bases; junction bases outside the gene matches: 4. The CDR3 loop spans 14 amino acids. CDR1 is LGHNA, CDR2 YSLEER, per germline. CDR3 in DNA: TGCGCCAGCAGCCCTGACAGGGGTCCCTACGAGCAGTACTTC. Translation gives CASSPDRGPYEQYF.

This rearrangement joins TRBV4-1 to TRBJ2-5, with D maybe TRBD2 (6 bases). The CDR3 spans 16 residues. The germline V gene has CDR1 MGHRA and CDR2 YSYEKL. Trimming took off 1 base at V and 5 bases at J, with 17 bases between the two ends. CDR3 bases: TGCGCCAGCAGCCAAGGTCCTAGCGTAGGGATGGAGACCCAGTACTTC. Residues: CASSQGPSVGMETQYF.

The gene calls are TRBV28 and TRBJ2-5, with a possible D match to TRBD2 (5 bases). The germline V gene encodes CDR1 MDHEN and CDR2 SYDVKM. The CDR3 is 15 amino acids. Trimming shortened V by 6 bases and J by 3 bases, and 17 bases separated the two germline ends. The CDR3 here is CASRRRSSFKETQYF. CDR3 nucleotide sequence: TGTGCCAGCAGGAGAAGGTCTAGCTTTAAAGAGACCCAGTACTTC. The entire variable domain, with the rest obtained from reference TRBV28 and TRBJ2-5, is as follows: DVKVTQSSRYLVKRTGEKVFLECVQDMDHENMFWYRQDPGLGLRLIYFSYDVKMKEKGDIPEGYSVSREKKERFSLILESASTNQTSMYLCASRRRSSFKETQYFGPGTRLLVL.

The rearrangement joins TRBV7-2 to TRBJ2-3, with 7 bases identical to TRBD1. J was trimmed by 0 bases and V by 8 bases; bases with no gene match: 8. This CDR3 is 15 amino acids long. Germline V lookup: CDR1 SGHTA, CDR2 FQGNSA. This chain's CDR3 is CASGILTGSTDTQYF. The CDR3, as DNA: TGTGCCAGCGGAATCTTGACAGGGAGCACAGATACGCAGTATTTT. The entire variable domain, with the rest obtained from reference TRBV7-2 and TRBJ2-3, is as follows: GAGVSQSPSNKVTEKGKDVELRCDPISGHTALYWYRQSLGQGLEFLIYFQGNSAPDKSGLPSDRFSAERTGGSVSTLTIQRTQQEDSAVYLCASGILTGSTDTQYFGPGTRLTVL.

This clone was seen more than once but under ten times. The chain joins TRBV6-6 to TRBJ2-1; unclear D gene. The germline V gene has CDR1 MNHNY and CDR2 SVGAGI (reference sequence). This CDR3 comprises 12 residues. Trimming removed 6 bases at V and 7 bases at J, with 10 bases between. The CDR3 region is CASSPGSNEQFF. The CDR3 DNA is TGTGCCAGCAGCCCTGGCAGTAATGAGCAGTTCTTC.

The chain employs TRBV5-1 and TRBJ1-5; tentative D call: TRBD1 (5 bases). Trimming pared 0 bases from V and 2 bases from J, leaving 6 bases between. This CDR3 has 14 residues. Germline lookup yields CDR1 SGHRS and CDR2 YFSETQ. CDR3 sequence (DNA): TGCGCCAGCAGCTTGGAAGGGGGCAATCAGCCCCAGCATTTT. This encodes CASSLEGGNQPQHF. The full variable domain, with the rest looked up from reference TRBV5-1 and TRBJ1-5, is KAGVTQTPRYLIKTRGQQVTLSCSPISGHRSVSWYQQTPGQGLQFLFEYFSETQRNKGNFPGRFSGRQFSNSRSEMNVSTLELGDSALYLCASSLEGGNQPQHFGDGTRLSIL.

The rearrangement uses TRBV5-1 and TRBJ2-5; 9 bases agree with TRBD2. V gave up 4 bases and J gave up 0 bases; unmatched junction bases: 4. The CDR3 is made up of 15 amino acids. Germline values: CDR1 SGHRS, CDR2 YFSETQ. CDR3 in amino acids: CASSEAGGDQETQYF. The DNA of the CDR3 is TGCGCCAGCAGCGAGGCGGGGGGGGACCAAGAGACCCAGTACTTC.